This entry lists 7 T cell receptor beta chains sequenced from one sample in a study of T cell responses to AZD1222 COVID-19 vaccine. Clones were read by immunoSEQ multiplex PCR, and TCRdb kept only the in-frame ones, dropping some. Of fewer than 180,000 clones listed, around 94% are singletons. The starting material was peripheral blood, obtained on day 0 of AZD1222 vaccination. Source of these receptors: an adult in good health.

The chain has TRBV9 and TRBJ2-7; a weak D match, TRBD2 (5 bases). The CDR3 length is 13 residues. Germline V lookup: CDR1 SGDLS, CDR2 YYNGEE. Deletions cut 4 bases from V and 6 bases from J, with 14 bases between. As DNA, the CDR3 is TGTGCCAGCAGCCTCCTATCGGGATCCGAGCAGTACGTC. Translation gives CASSLLSGSEQYV.

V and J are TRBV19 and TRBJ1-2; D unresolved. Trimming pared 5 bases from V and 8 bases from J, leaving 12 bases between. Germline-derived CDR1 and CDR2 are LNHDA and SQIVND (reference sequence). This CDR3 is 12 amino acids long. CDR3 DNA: TGTGCCAGTAGTTATTCCTATGGAGGCTACACCTTC. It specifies CASSYSYGGYTF.

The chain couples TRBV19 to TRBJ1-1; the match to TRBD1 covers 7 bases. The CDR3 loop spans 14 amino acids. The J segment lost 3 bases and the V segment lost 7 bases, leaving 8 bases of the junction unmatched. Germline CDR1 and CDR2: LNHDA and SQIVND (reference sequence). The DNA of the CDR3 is TGTGCCAGTACCCCGACAGGGTTTGACACTGAAGCTTTCTTT. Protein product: CASTPTGFDTEAFF.

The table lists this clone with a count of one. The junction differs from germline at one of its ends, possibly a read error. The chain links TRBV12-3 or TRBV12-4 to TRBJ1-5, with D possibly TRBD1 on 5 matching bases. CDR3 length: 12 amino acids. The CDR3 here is CASRLGDQPQHF. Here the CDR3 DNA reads TGTGCCAGCAGATTAGGGGATCAGCCCCAGCATTTT.

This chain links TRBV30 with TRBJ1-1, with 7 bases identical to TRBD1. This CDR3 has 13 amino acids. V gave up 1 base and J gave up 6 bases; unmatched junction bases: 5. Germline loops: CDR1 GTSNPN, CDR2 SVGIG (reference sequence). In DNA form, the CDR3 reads TGTGCCTGGAGTGCTAACAGGGGAGCTGAAGCTTTCTTT. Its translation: CAWSANRGAEAFF.

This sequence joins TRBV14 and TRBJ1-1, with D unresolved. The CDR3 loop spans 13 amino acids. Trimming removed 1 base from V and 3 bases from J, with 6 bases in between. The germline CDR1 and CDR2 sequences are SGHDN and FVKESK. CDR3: CASSQAEYTEAFF. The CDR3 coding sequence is TGTGCCAGCAGCCAAGCTGAATACACTGAAGCTTTCTTT.

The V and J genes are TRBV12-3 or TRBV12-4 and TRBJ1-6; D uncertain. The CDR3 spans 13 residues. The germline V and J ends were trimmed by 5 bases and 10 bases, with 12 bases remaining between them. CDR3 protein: CASSPARRSPLHF. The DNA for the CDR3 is TGTGCCAGCAGTCCCGCAAGGAGGTCACCCCTCCACTTT.